This TCR beta chain derives from a study of blood T cells in healthy people across ages (dated by TCRdb to 2014 to 2015). Regarding the research as a whole: In model experiments, roughly one uniquely barcoded TCR beta cDNA molecule per two T cells was captured by template switching. To avoid experimental bias, donors of different ages were distributed randomly across sequencing lanes. The donors were split into four age groups: young (average 16 years), middle-aged (around 40), aged (roughly 65) and long-lived (approximately 80). The study measured age-related changes in TCR beta repertoire diversity using deep sequencing normalized with unique cDNA molecular identifiers. The study analyzed two additional independent replicas of 1 million unique cDNA reads from the same blood draw for two donors, one aged 18 to 30 and one aged 80 or older. The research as a whole found: Conclusive comparison of naive and antigen-experienced compartments was prevented by the profiling of bulk unsorted PBMCs. Compared with the aged group, more naive CD4+ T cells, fewer expanded clones and increased TCR diversity were shown by the long-lived group, suggesting age selection. Because the CMV infection status of the donors was unknown, age-related changes in expanded clonotypes may potentially have been confounded. There was a strong correlation between observed TCR beta diversity and the percentage of naive T cells measured by flow cytometry. Total diversity estimates from one million sequenced T cells were considered lower bounds and underestimates. As age increased, observed TCR beta diversity per million T cells dropped in a roughly linear way, and a significant reduction was already evident by age about 36.

Library preparation employed 5' RACE. Reads for this sample came from an Illumina HiSeq 2500. A second PCR of about 7 to 12 cycles was run with a J-beta primer mix and a sample-barcoded 5' primer. A unique molecular identifier was introduced onto each TCR beta cDNA molecule by a template-switch 5' adaptor carrying 12 random nucleotides. Each sample yielded at least 3 million CDR3-containing paired-end reads. The Mint cDNA synthesis kit, primed by a TRBC-specific oligonucleotide, was used to synthesize first-strand cDNA from all RNA. Following uracil-DNA glycosylase treatment, a first 18-cycle PCR with universal primers M1SS and BC2_uni_R was performed on all cDNA. From the authors' description of their analysis: For normalization, 1 million high-quality reads, each with a distinct molecular identifier, were randomly selected from each sample. Reads sharing molecular identifiers were discarded rather than binned into consensus sequences. CDR3 identification, clonotype clustering and error correction used MiTCR with a Q25 quality threshold and the strictest error-elimination algorithm. A nonparametric unseen species model using Euler transformation provided a lower-bound estimate of total TCR beta diversity. Through fastp at Q25 and MiXCR, TCRdb rebuilt clones from the public reads, retaining in-frame beta chains. All rows with the same CDR3 protein become a single entry with the most common DNA and genes. V and J calls and clone size were set by TCRdb, not the authors. In all, the sample holds 650,000 to 800,000 distinct CDR3 sequences, and under 45% of those were seen once. Clones ranked in the top ten supply 15% to 25% of the sample.

Clipping removes 4 bases from V and 5 bases from J, with 9 as the unmatched junction base count. The germline V gene provides CDR1 SQVTM and CDR2 ANQGSEA. The CDR3 holds 14 amino acids from the cysteine to the phenylalanine. The CDR3 DNA has 42 bases and is translated from base 1. Systemically healthy Caucasian individuals from Russia, approximately 39 in total and aged roughly 6 to 100 years, were included as donors. Each donor gave ten milliliters of peripheral blood, drawn into EDTA-treated Vacutainer tubes. Ficoll-Paque density-gradient centrifugation was used to isolate PBMCs, with at least 7 million obtained per sample. Total RNA was extracted from PBMCs with Trizol reagent, with at least 6 micrograms obtained per sample. For every donor, flow cytometry on a PBMC aliquot measured the percentage of naive CD45RAhigh/CD27high T cells. A few counts support this clonotype. Its antigen remains unidentified. No base quality values were provided; no much bigger clone lies one nucleotide off.

Source material: blood. The origin of this receptor is a man in his fifties or sixties in good health. The chain links TRBV29-1 with TRBJ2-7, with 9 bases aligning to TRBD1. The bases read TGCAGCGTTGTCGGACAGGGGATCTTGGACGAGCAGTACTTC. Its amino acids are CSVVGQGILDEQYF.